One and the same sample provided the 32 T cell receptor beta chains below, sequenced in a study of blood T cell repertoires in COVID-19. This table comes from immunoSEQ multiplex PCR, and its TCRdb copy is limited to in-frame clones, with some not included. The table has over 200,000 clones, around 83% seen once. The specimen sequenced was peripheral blood. The origin of the receptors is an elderly man with acute or convalescent COVID-19.

This clone has a handful of counts. The rearrangement links TRBV11-2 to TRBJ2-6; D gene unclear. In germline, CDR1 is SGHAT, CDR2 FQNNGV. Trimming pared 4 bases from V and 2 bases from J, leaving 9 bases between. The CDR3 runs 15 residues. As DNA, the CDR3 is TGTGCCAGCAGCTCTTGGCGGCCTGGGGCCAACGTCCTGACTTTC. This codes for CASSSWRPGANVLTF.

The chain carries TRBV5-1 and TRBJ1-1; TRBD1 matches 7 bases. Trimming removed 3 bases from V and 1 base from J; junction bases left unmatched: 3. In germline, CDR1 is SGHRS, CDR2 YFSETQ. The CDR3 is made up of 14 amino acids. This CDR3 is CASSWTGPNTEAFF. CDR3 coding DNA: TGCGCCAGCAGCTGGACAGGACCGAACACTGAAGCTTTCTTT.

The chain recombines TRBV3-1 (or the pseudogene TRBV3-2) with TRBJ2-3; TRBD1 might be the D (7 bases). Germline lookup yields CDR1 LGHDT and CDR2 YNNKEL (reference sequence). The CDR3 spans 15 residues. The ends were cut back, 9 bases at V and 1 base at J, with 17 bases in the middle. Here the CDR3 reads CASSITGEGTDTQYF. CDR3 sequence (DNA): TGTGCCAGTAGTATCACAGGGGAGGGCACAGATACGCAGTATTTT.

The chain recombines TRBV10-3 with TRBJ1-5; D call uncertain. This CDR3 is 15 amino acids long. Trimming removed 0 bases at V and 11 bases at J, with 17 bases between. Germline values: CDR1 ENHRY, CDR2 SYGVKD. The CDR3 spells CAISESRTRFGAQHF. The CDR3 region has the DNA TGTGCCATCAGTGAGTCTCGAACGCGATTCGGAGCCCAGCATTTT.

The rearrangement joins TRBV7-8 to TRBJ2-3; TRBD1 matches at 7 bases. The V segment lost 4 bases and the J segment 2 bases; nucleotides outside the gene matches: 3. The CDR3 has 14 residues. Germline V CDR1 and CDR2: SGHVS, FQNEAQ. The CDR3: CASSWDRDTDTQYF. The CDR3 nucleotides are TGTGCCAGCAGCTGGGACAGAGACACAGATACGCAGTATTTT. Filled out from reference TRBV7-8 and TRBJ2-3, the complete variable domain reads GAGVSQSPRYKVAKRGQDVALRCDPISGHVSLFWYQQALGQGPEFLTYFQNEAQLDKSGLPSDRFFAERPEGSVSTLKIQRTQQEDSAVYLCASSWDRDTDTQYFGPGTRLTVL.

The CDR3 DNA is TGTGCCAGCAGTTTAGGGCGGGGGGGCCAAGAGACCCAGTACTTC. This gives the protein CASSLGRGGQETQYF. This chain joins TRBV28 and TRBJ2-5; 9 bases map to TRBD2. The V and J ends lost 2 bases and 1 base, in that order; junction bases with no gene match: 2. The CDR3 runs to 15 residues. The germline V gene has CDR1 MDHEN and CDR2 SYDVKM.

V is TRBV5-1 and J is TRBJ2-7; TRBD1 aligns across 7 bases. The V and J ends lost 4 bases and 3 bases, in that order; junction bases with no gene match: 7. The CDR3 is made up of 14 amino acids. Germline CDR1 is SGHRS and CDR2 is YFSETQ. The CDR3 is CASSRDRVGYEQYF. The CDR3, as DNA: TGCGCCAGCAGCCGCGACAGGGTAGGCTACGAGCAGTACTTC.

The table lists this clone with a count of one. The J gene is TRBJ2-7, the V gene TRBV11-2; D possibly corresponds to TRBD1 (5 bases). V lost 1 base, J lost 4 bases, and 5 bases lay in between. Germline assignment: CDR1 SGHAT and CDR2 FQNNGV. This CDR3 spans 12 amino acids. CDR3 residues: CASSLGQYEQYF. Here the CDR3 DNA reads TGTGCCAGCAGCTTAGGACAGTACGAGCAGTACTTC. The full variable domain, rest sourced from reference TRBV11-2 and TRBJ2-7, is EAGVAQSPRYKIIEKRQSVAFWCNPISGHATLYWYQQILGQGPKLLIQFQNNGVVDDSQLPKDRFSAERLKGVDSTLKIQPAKLEDSAVYLCASSLGQYEQYFGPGTRLTVT.

The V and J genes are TRBV5-1 and TRBJ2-5, with D tentatively TRBD1 (5 bases). The germline V gene encodes CDR1 SGHRS and CDR2 YFSETQ. The CDR3 has 14 residues. V lost 0 bases to trimming and J lost 4 bases, with 10 bases between them. CDR3 in DNA: TGCGCCAGCAGCTTGGCAGGGATTGGAGAGACCCAGTACTTC. Protein sequence: CASSLAGIGETQYF.

The chain uses TRBV5-6 and TRBJ2-5, with TRBD1 as a possible D gene (5 bases). Germline V CDR1 and CDR2: SGHDT, YYEEEE. The CDR3 is made up of 15 amino acids. V was pared by 3 bases and J by 5 bases, with 17 bases between. In DNA form, the CDR3 reads TGTGCCAGCAGCTGGAGACAGCCGGGTGGGGAGACCCAGTACTTC. It codes for CASSWRQPGGETQYF.

This chain uses TRBV5-1 with TRBJ1-1; no definite D call. The V gene lost 4 bases and the J gene lost 1 base, with 5 bases spanning the gap. Germline CDR1 SGHRS, CDR2 YFSETQ. The CDR3 runs 12 residues. DNA of the CDR3: TGCGCCAGCAGCCCGGGGAACACTGAAGCTTTCTTT. Amino acid sequence: CASSPGNTEAFF.

A single count supports this clone. This chain uses TRBV5-6 with TRBJ2-7; D is undetermined. Trimming removed 3 bases from V and 11 bases from J, with 12 bases in between. The CDR3 sequence is 11 residues long. Per germline, CDR1 SGHDT and CDR2 YYEEEE. Here the CDR3 reads CASSSQQEEYF. CDR3 in DNA: TGTGCCAGCAGCTCTCAACAAGAAGAGTACTTC.

The CDR3 region is CASSFSGGPETQYF. The DNA for the CDR3 is TGTGCCAGCAGCTTTAGCGGGGGGCCTGAGACCCAGTACTTC. V gene TRBV5-6 combines with J gene TRBJ2-5, with TRBD2 identical over 10 bases. V lost 2 bases to trimming and J lost 5 bases; unmatched junction nucleotides: 3. CDR3 length: 14 amino acids. Germline CDR1 SGHDT, CDR2 YYEEEE.

The chain joins TRBV29-1 to TRBJ2-7; D possibly corresponds to TRBD1 (5 bases). This CDR3 spans 14 amino acids. V lost 2 bases and J lost 1, with 12 bases in between. Germline V CDR1 and CDR2: SQVTM, ANQGSEA. CDR3 in DNA: TGCAGCGTTGAACCCAGGGTAGGGTCCTACGAGCAGTACTTC. It is translated as CSVEPRVGSYEQYF.

The chain uses TRBV7-2 and TRBJ2-7; TRBD1 aligns across 9 bases. This CDR3 is 16 amino acids long. Unmatched junction bases numbered 13, after V lost 2 bases and J lost 8 bases. Germline-derived CDR1 and CDR2 are SGHTA and FQGNSA. The CDR3 here is CASSLFLGQGHLKQYF. DNA of the CDR3: TGTGCCAGCAGCTTATTCCTGGGACAGGGACATTTAAAGCAGTACTTC.

This chain links TRBV3-1 (or the pseudogene TRBV3-2) with TRBJ2-2; 7 bases map to TRBD1. The germline gives CDR1 LGHDT, CDR2 YNNKEL (reference sequence). The CDR3 has 12 amino acids. J gave up 11 bases and V 3 bases, and 3 bases lay outside the gene matches. CDR3: CASSQRQGELFF. Here the CDR3 DNA reads TGTGCCAGCAGCCAGAGACAGGGCGAGCTGTTTTTT.

The J gene is TRBJ2-2, the V gene TRBV28, with 11 bases lining up with TRBD1. This CDR3 region has 17 residues. The trim removed 6 bases at V and 4 bases at J, leaving 10 bases unmatched. Germline V gene lookup returns CDR1 MDHEN and CDR2 SYDVKM. The CDR3 spells CASRRRTGTGGTGELFF. In DNA form, the CDR3 reads TGTGCCAGCAGGAGACGTACCGGGACAGGGGGCACCGGGGAGCTGTTTTTT. The full variable domain, its missing parts supplied by reference TRBV28 and TRBJ2-2, is DVKVTQSSRYLVKRTGEKVFLECVQDMDHENMFWYRQDPGLGLRLIYFSYDVKMKEKGDIPEGYSVSREKKERFSLILESASTNQTSMYLCASRRRTGTGGTGELFFGEGSRLTVL.

The V call is TRBV19, the J call TRBJ2-7; D is unresolved. V was pared by 4 bases and J by 3 bases, with 16 bases between. This CDR3 spans 15 amino acids. CDR1 and CDR2 from the germline V gene are LNHDA and SQIVND (reference sequence). The CDR3, as DNA: TGTGCCAGTAGTAAATGGTTTGCATACAACTACGAGCAGTACTTC. It translates to CASSKWFAYNYEQYF.

This clone was recorded only once. The chain recombines TRBV6-5 with TRBJ1-6; D is possibly TRBD1 (6 bases). The length of the CDR3 is 15 residues. Trimming cost V 7 bases and J 7 bases, with 17 bases left between them. CDR1 is MNHEY, CDR2 SVGAGI, per germline. The CDR3 region has the DNA TGTGCCAGCATGGGACACGCCTCGATAAATTCACCCCTCCACTTT. Residues: CASMGHASINSPLHF.

The chain links TRBV5-1 to TRBJ2-1, with a possible D match to TRBD1 (5 bases). V was trimmed by 1 base and J by 3 bases, leaving 14 bases between them. The CDR3 length is 16 residues. From germline, CDR1 is SGHRS and CDR2 YFSETQ. This chain's CDR3 is CASSLRPGQGYNEQFF. CDR3 DNA sequence: TGCGCCAGCAGCTTGCGCCCGGGTCAGGGCTACAATGAGCAGTTCTTC.

This clone occurred once. The J gene is TRBJ2-1, the V gene TRBV7-2, with 7 bases lining up with TRBD2. This CDR3 is 13 amino acids long. Germline CDR1 SGHTA, CDR2 FQGNSA. Trimming removed 8 bases from V and 8 bases from J; junction bases left unmatched: 9. The CDR3 loop is CASGAGVGDEQFF. The DNA of the CDR3 is TGTGCCAGCGGGGCGGGGGTCGGCGATGAGCAGTTCTTC.

This sequence joins TRBV5-1 and TRBJ1-3, with TRBD1 identical over 8 bases. V was clipped by 4 bases and J by 0 bases; unmatched bases: 3. Looked up from germline, CDR1 is SGHRS and CDR2 is YFSETQ. The CDR3 has 15 residues. The CDR3 DNA sequence: TGCGCCAGCAGCCCGGGGACAGGCTCTGGAAACACCATATATTTT. The encoded protein is CASSPGTGSGNTIYF.

The chain is built from TRBV19 and TRBJ2-5; 7 nucleotides match TRBD1. Unmatched junction bases numbered 7, after V lost 6 bases and J lost 0 bases. Germline V gene sequence: CDR1 LNHDA, CDR2 SQIVND (reference sequence). The CDR3 covers 15 residues. In DNA, the CDR3 is TGTGCCAGTAGGGCCGGGACAGCAAACCAAGAGACCCAGTACTTC. Translation: CASRAGTANQETQYF.

The genes are TRBV11-3 and TRBJ2-1, with 9 bases that match TRBD1. Germline values: CDR1 SGHNT, CDR2 YENEEA. V was clipped by 5 bases and J by 9 bases; unmatched bases: 14. There are 16 residues in the CDR3. This CDR3 reads CASSPGQGKASGEQFF. The CDR3 DNA sequence: TGTGCCAGCAGCCCCGGACAGGGGAAGGCGTCGGGTGAGCAGTTCTTC.

This chain links TRBV18 with TRBJ2-6, with D maybe TRBD2 (5 bases). V dropped 4 bases and J dropped 4 bases, with 14 bases sitting between them. The CDR3 totals 16 residues. Germline CDR1 and CDR2: KGHSH and LQKENI. The CDR3 region has the DNA TGTGCCAGCTCACACCACACGGACTTGGGGGCCAACGTCCTGACTTTC. Residues: CASSHHTDLGANVLTF. The full variable domain, with the rest looked up from reference TRBV18 and TRBJ2-6, is NAGVMQNPRHLVRRRGQEARLRCSPMKGHSHVYWYRQLPEEGLKFMVYLQKENIIDESGMPKERFSAEFPKEGPSILRIQQVVRGDSAAYFCASSHHTDLGANVLTFGAGSRLTVL.

The chain recombines TRBV28 with TRBJ2-1, with 7 bases aligning to TRBD2. The CDR3 contains 12 residues. V was pared by 10 bases and J by 9 bases, with 9 bases of the junction left unmatched. Per the germline V gene, CDR1 is MDHEN and CDR2 is SYDVKM. The CDR3 spells CATSGTEVEQFF. CDR3 bases: TGTGCCACCAGCGGGACTGAAGTTGAGCAGTTCTTC.

The chain carries TRBV7-9 and TRBJ1-1; possible D gene TRBD1, 5 bases. The CDR3 runs to 16 residues. Germline assignment: CDR1 SEHNR and CDR2 FQNEAQ (reference sequence). V was trimmed by 2 bases and J by 5 bases, leaving 18 bases between them. CDR3 sequence reads: CASSLYGRLAGTEAFF. The CDR3 DNA follows: TGTGCCAGCAGCTTATATGGCAGGCTGGCAGGGACTGAAGCTTTCTTT.

This chain connects TRBV7-9 to TRBJ1-2; D perhaps matches TRBD1 (6 bases). CDR1 is SEHNR, CDR2 FQNEAQ, per germline (reference sequence). CDR3 length: 18 amino acids. Deletions cut 5 bases from V and 3 bases from J, with 25 bases between. CDR3 nucleotide sequence: TGTGCCAGCAGCCCCCGGGCCCGGTGGGCAGGGGTGGACTATGGCTACACCTTC. Translated, it gives CASSPRARWAGVDYGYTF.

This chain uses TRBV4-2 with TRBJ2-3, with 9 bases identical to TRBD2. Germline values: CDR1 LGHNA, CDR2 YNFKEQ. V was clipped by 0 bases and J by 6 bases; unmatched bases: 10. This CDR3 region has 17 residues. Written as DNA, the CDR3 is TGTGCCAGCAGCCAAGACATCGGCGGGGGGGTCGTGGATACGCAGTATTTT. This gives the protein CASSQDIGGGVVDTQYF.

The chain recombines TRBV2 with TRBJ1-2; D gene ambiguous. The CDR3 is made up of 13 amino acids. Germline lookup yields CDR1 SNHLY and CDR2 FYNNEI. Trimming took 6 bases from V and 6 from J, leaving 14 bases between them. CDR3 sequence: CASRGELANGYTF. CDR3 bases: TGTGCCAGCAGAGGAGAACTTGCGAATGGCTACACCTTC.

The chain has TRBV14 and TRBJ2-7; D is possibly TRBD1 (6 bases). Trimming removed 1 base at V and 9 bases at J, with 7 bases between. The CDR3 has 11 amino acids. CDR1 is SGHDN, CDR2 FVKESK, per germline. The CDR3 protein is CASSQVTGQYF. CDR3 nucleotide sequence: TGTGCCAGCAGCCAAGTGACAGGGCAGTACTTC.

The sample holds a few counts of this clone. The chain joins TRBV27 to TRBJ2-7; D is unresolved. The CDR3 is 13 amino acids. Trimming stripped 4 bases from V and 6 bases from J, with 13 bases between. Germline assignment: CDR1 MNHEY and CDR2 SMNVEV (reference sequence). CDR3 protein: CASSSSQVGEQYF. CDR3 DNA sequence: TGTGCCAGCAGTTCCTCCCAAGTCGGCGAGCAGTACTTC.